These 2 T cell receptor beta chains were sequenced from one sample in a study of PD-1 blockade in classical Hodgkin lymphoma. Sequencing was performed with immunoSEQ multiplex PCR; in TCRdb, only in-frame clones are kept and a portion is missing. Here the sample spans some 18,000 clones, about 87% being singletons. Time point described: cycle 4 day 1 (C4D1), after five to seven weeks of nivolumab. Exposure to brentuximab vedotin varied, and each patient had relapsed following autologous stem cell transplantation. CD8+ T cells were isolated from thawed PBMCs by magnetic negative selection. The specimen comprised CD8+ T cells from blood, sampled before the fourth cycle of nivolumab. The receptor source for this set is a human donor with classical Hodgkin lymphoma.

The rearrangement links TRBV12-5 to TRBJ2-5, with D unclear. The ends were cut back, 3 bases at V and 9 bases at J, with 11 bases in the middle. The CDR3 is 12 amino acids. CDR1 is LGHNT and CDR2 is FRNRAP in the germline V gene. CDR3 DNA: TGTGCTAGTGGTTTCTCCGCCGAGCCCCAGTACTTC. Its protein is CASGFSAEPQYF.

This sequence joins TRBV23-1 and TRBJ2-5; D call uncertain. TRBV23-1 belongs to the ORF category, with a function that is uncertain. Trimming removed 0 bases from V and 2 bases from J, with 10 bases in between. The CDR3 has 15 residues. The chain's CDR3 is CASSQSIWAQETQYF. CDR3 DNA: TGCGCCAGCAGTCAATCGATATGGGCACAAGAGACCCAGTACTTC.